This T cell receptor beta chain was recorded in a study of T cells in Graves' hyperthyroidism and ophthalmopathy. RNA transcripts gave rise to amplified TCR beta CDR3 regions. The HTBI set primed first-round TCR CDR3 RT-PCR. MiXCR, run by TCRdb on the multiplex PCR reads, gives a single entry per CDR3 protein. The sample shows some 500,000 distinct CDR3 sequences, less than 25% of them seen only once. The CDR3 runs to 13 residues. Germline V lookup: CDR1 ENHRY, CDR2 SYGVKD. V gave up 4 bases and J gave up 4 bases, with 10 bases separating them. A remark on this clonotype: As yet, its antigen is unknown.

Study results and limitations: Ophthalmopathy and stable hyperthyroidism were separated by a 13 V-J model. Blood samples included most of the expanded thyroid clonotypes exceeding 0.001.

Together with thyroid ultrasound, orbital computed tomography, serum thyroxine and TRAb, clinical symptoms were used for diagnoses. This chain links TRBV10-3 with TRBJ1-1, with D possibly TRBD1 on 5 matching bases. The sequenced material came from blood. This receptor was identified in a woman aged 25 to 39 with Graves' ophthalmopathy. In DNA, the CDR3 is TGTGCCATCAGTGTCCGGGGGAGCACTGAAGCTTTCTTT. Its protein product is CAISVRGSTEAFF.